This TCR beta chain was documented in a study of blood T cells in healthy people across ages. Study as a whole: Through template switching, about one barcoded beta molecule was captured per two T cells, as measured in model experiments.

For the second PCR, which ran for about 7 to 11 cycles, a sample-barcoded 5' primer and a J-beta primer mix were used. TCRdb itself ran the 5' RACE reads through MiXCR, one entry per CDR3 protein. The table includes fewer than 700,000 distinct CDR3 sequences, less than 60% detected once. Comments on this clonotype: Antigen specificity is unknown.

CDR3 size: 16 residues. The ends lost 2 bases at V and 1 base at J; junction bases unmatched: 5. Germline assignment: CDR1 SGHTA and CDR2 FQGNSA. Russia was home to the donors, healthy Caucasian individuals aged roughly 6 to 95. Study outcomes and limitations: Roughly linear declines in TCR beta diversity per million T cells occurred with age.

Sequenced input: blood. The TCR sequence derives from an elderly man in good health. The rearrangement links TRBV7-2 to TRBJ2-3; 8 bases match TRBD2. The CDR3 region has the DNA TGTGCCAGCAGCTTACAAAGCGGGAGACGCACAGATACGCAGTATTTT. Protein sequence: CASSLQSGRRTDTQYF.